The 20 T cell receptor beta chains in this list originate from one sample, sequenced in a study of lymphopenia after photon versus proton radiotherapy. Sequencing was performed with immunoSEQ multiplex PCR; in TCRdb, only in-frame clones are kept and a portion is missing. The data show around 29,000 clones, about 80% seen once. The source was peripheral blood, collected from a patient treated with proton-based radiotherapy. Receptor source: a woman aged 70-85 years with pancreatic cancer.

The chain is built from TRBV2 and TRBJ2-2; TRBD1 agrees at 8 bases. Germline V gene data show CDR1 as SNHLY and CDR2 as FYNNEI. Trimming at V came to 6 bases and at J to 7 bases, leaving 10 bases not matched to a gene. There are 15 residues in the CDR3. The CDR3 loop reads CASRVDRGFIGELFF. Written as DNA, the CDR3 is TGTGCCAGCAGAGTAGACAGGGGTTTTATCGGGGAGCTGTTTTTT.

This clone has just a few counts. V gene TRBV28 combines with J gene TRBJ2-7; D is unclear. Trimming left V 1 base short and J 2 bases short, with 9 bases between. This CDR3 has 14 amino acids. CDR1 and CDR2 (germline): MDHEN, SYDVKM. The CDR3 DNA reads TGTGCCAGCAGTTTATCTTTGAGTCCCTACGAGCAGTACTTC. Translating gives CASSLSLSPYEQYF.

This sequence joins TRBV7-8 and TRBJ1-3; 10 positions match TRBD1. V lost 4 bases to trimming and J lost 5 bases; unmatched junction nucleotides: 11. The CDR3 contains 17 residues. CDR1 is SGHVS, CDR2 FQNEAQ, per germline. The CDR3 DNA reads as TGTGCCAGCAGCTACCTCCCCCCGACAGGGGGCCGAAACACCATATATTTT. Translated, it gives CASSYLPPTGGRNTIYF.

The V gene is TRBV28, the J gene TRBJ2-3, with D hard to call. CDR1 and CDR2 from the germline V gene are MDHEN and SYDVKM. The CDR3 is made up of 11 amino acids. V was cut by 5 bases and J by 7 bases, with 7 bases left in between. The CDR3 coding sequence is TGTGCCAGCAGTCGCCAGTATACGCAGTATTTT. It encodes CASSRQYTQYF.

The chain combines TRBV28 with TRBJ2-1, with 10 bases matching TRBD1. CDR1 is MDHEN, CDR2 SYDVKM, per germline. V was pared by 5 bases and J by 6 bases, with 7 bases of the junction left unmatched. This CDR3 region has 15 residues. CDR3 DNA: TGTGCCAGCAGTAGTGGACAGGGGGAGGGCAATGAGCAGTTCTTC. Its translation: CASSSGQGEGNEQFF.

The CDR3 loop reads CATSRDLGSYEQYF. The DNA for the CDR3 is TGTGCCACCAGCAGAGATTTAGGCTCCTACGAGCAGTACTTC. J is TRBJ2-7 and V is TRBV15; D is unclear. The germline CDR1 and CDR2 sequences are LNHNV and YYDKDF (reference sequence). The CDR3 has 14 amino acids. Trimming shortened V by 0 bases and J by 0 bases, and 6 bases separated the two germline ends.

The rearrangement joins TRBV4-3 to TRBJ2-1, with TRBD2 matching over 7 bases. The V segment lost 0 bases and the J segment 11 bases; nucleotides outside the gene matches: 10. The CDR3 length is 15 residues. From germline, CDR1 is LGHNA and CDR2 YSLEER. CDR3 sequence reads: CASSQDSTSPRQQFF. For the CDR3, the DNA is TGCGCCAGCAGCCAAGACTCGACTAGCCCTCGTCAGCAGTTCTTC.

The rearrangement links TRBV16 to TRBJ1-1, with no clear D. CDR3 length: 12 residues. Germline CDR1 KGHSY, CDR2 FQNENV. Trimming cost V 5 bases and J 0 bases, with 4 bases left between them. The CDR3 region has the DNA TGTGCCAGCAGCAGGGTGAACACTGAAGCTTTCTTT. Protein product: CASSRVNTEAFF.

This chain uses TRBV6-1 with TRBJ2-6; D is unresolved. The CDR3 covers 14 residues. In germline, CDR1 is MNHNS, CDR2 SASEGT. Trimming left V 10 bases short and J 0 bases short, with 10 bases between. CDR3 DNA: TGTGCCACCCTAAGGGACTCTGGGGCCAACGTCCTGACTTTC. Translation gives CATLRDSGANVLTF.

This chain connects TRBV15 to TRBJ2-1; 8 nucleotides agree with TRBD2. Per germline, CDR1 LNHNV and CDR2 YYDKDF (reference sequence). The ends lost 1 base at V and 9 bases at J; junction bases unmatched: 8. The CDR3 runs 15 residues. The CDR3 sequence: CATSRAPAGVREQFF. Written as DNA, the CDR3 is TGTGCCACCAGCAGAGCACCAGCGGGAGTCCGTGAGCAGTTCTTC.

This chain connects TRBV27 to TRBJ2-3, with unresolved D. Germline-derived CDR1 and CDR2 are MNHEY and SMNVEV (reference sequence). CDR3 length equals 14 residues. Deletions cut 4 bases from V and 2 bases from J, with 10 bases between. CDR3 region: CASSSGPPTDTQYF. CDR3 in DNA: TGTGCCAGCAGTTCCGGACCGCCCACAGATACGCAGTATTTT.

The chain has TRBV7-3 and TRBJ2-1; D unclear. The germline CDR1 and CDR2 sequences are SGHTA and FQGTGA. The CDR3 runs to 15 residues. The V end lost 4 bases, the J end lost 0 bases, and 10 bases lay between the germline ends. The chain's CDR3 is CASSSAPLSYNEQFF. CDR3 in DNA: TGTGCCAGCAGCTCCGCCCCCCTCTCCTACAATGAGCAGTTCTTC.

This chain connects TRBV20-1 to TRBJ2-7; TRBD2 aligns across 8 bases. Germline CDR1 is DFQATT and CDR2 is SNEGSKA (reference sequence). Trimming removed 4 bases from V and 7 bases from J; junction bases left unmatched: 3. This CDR3 spans 11 amino acids. The CDR3 is CSATTSVEQYF. The DNA for the CDR3 is TGCAGTGCTACGACTAGCGTGGAGCAGTACTTC.

The gene calls are TRBV7-8 and TRBJ1-4, with D tentatively TRBD1 (5 bases). This CDR3 spans 14 amino acids. Trimming left V 7 bases short and J 5 bases short, with 14 bases between. CDR1 and CDR2 from the germline V gene are SGHVS and FQNEAQ. Written as DNA, the CDR3 is TGTGCCAGCAAACCGGGACCGGAAAATGAAAAACTGTTTTTT. Amino acid sequence: CASKPGPENEKLFF.

This chain uses TRBV5-6 with TRBJ2-7, with a possible D match to TRBD2 (6 bases). V lost 3 bases and J 6 bases, leaving 19 bases between the germline ends. The CDR3 runs to 15 residues. Germline V CDR1 and CDR2: SGHDT, YYEEEE. CDR3 in DNA: TGTGCCAGCAGCTATAACAGGAATTGGGACTCCGAGCAGTACTTC. Translated, it gives CASSYNRNWDSEQYF.

The J gene is TRBJ2-3, the V gene TRBV5-5; 7 positions agree with TRBD2. The ends lost 2 bases at V and 2 bases at J; junction bases unmatched: 5. The CDR3 runs to 15 residues. Germline CDR1 reads SGHKS; CDR2 reads YYEKEE (reference sequence). The chain's CDR3 is CASSFAGDPTDTQYF. The CDR3 DNA sequence: TGTGCCAGCAGCTTCGCGGGAGACCCCACAGATACGCAGTATTTT.

J is TRBJ2-2 and V is TRBV15; D call uncertain. CDR3 length: 16 residues. Trimming shortened V by 0 bases and J by 2 bases, and 10 bases separated the two germline ends. Germline loops: CDR1 LNHNV, CDR2 YYDKDF (reference sequence). The CDR3 reads CATSRDQQRNTGELFF. The CDR3 bases are TGTGCCACCAGCAGAGATCAACAGAGAAACACCGGGGAGCTGTTTTTT.

The chain is built from TRBV10-3 and TRBJ2-1, with D maybe TRBD2 (6 bases). The length of the CDR3 is 16 residues. Trimming pared 2 bases from V and 8 bases from J, leaving 19 bases between. Germline V gene sequence: CDR1 ENHRY, CDR2 SYGVKD. This CDR3 reads CAISENPEGPVDEQFF. As DNA, the CDR3 is TGTGCCATCAGTGAGAATCCGGAGGGCCCTGTAGATGAGCAGTTCTTC.

CDR3 residues: CSVLTGNGNTIYF. Here the CDR3 DNA reads TGCAGCGTTTTGACAGGGAATGGAAACACCATATATTTT. The J gene is TRBJ1-3, the V gene TRBV29-1, with 7 bases identical to TRBD1. Germline V gives CDR1 SQVTM, CDR2 ANQGSEA. J gave up 3 bases and V 5 bases, and 4 bases lay outside the gene matches. The CDR3 consists of 13 residues.

The J gene is TRBJ2-7, the V gene TRBV14; no clear D gene. Germline V gives CDR1 SGHDN, CDR2 FVKESK. The CDR3 extends over 14 amino acids. Trimming pared 1 base from V and 3 bases from J, leaving 10 bases between. CDR3 bases: TGTGCCAGCAGCCAAGGCCTCGGCTTCTACGAGCAGTACTTC. Its translation is CASSQGLGFYEQYF.